This T cell receptor beta chain was profiled in a study of T cells in Graves' hyperthyroidism and ophthalmopathy. Clinical symptoms, serum thyroxine and TRAb, thyroid ultrasound and orbital computed tomography were used for the diagnoses. Amplification yielded TCR beta CDR3 regions, with RNA transcripts as the source. Using the HTBI primer set, a first-round RT-PCR was run on the TCR CDR3. Using its own MiXCR run on the multiplex PCR reads, TCRdb lists one record per CDR3 protein. The table has 450,000 to 550,000 distinct CDR3 sequences, approximately 25% seen once. Broader study findings: Separating ophthalmopathy from stable hyperthyroidism was achieved by a 13 V-J model. Blood samples included most of the expanded thyroid clonotypes exceeding 0.001.

As for this clonotype: Its antigen is still unknown.

Germline CDR1 and CDR2: SGDLS and YYNGEE. Deletions cut 0 bases from V and 1 base from J, with 20 bases between. The CDR3 contains 19 residues. Sequencing was performed on blood. This chain connects TRBV9 to TRBJ1-3; tentatively, D is TRBD1 (5 bases). The sequence came from a woman in her twenties or thirties with Graves' ophthalmopathy. CDR3 amino acids: CASSVEIESKGLSGNTIYF. The CDR3 nucleotides are TGTGCCAGCAGCGTAGAGATTGAGTCGAAGGGACTTTCTGGAAACACCATATATTTT.